Each of the 20 T cell receptor beta chains below was sequenced from the same sample in a study of identical twins. TCRdb re-analysed the 5' RACE reads in MiXCR, keeping a single row per CDR3 protein. Of about 810,000 distinct CDR3 sequences in the sample, around an eighth were seen once. The sample was also reused in another study, on yellow fever vaccine responses in identical twins.

The sequenced sample consisted of PBMCs. Every receptor here comes from a woman aged 18-30 years in good health.

Only a few counts were recorded for this clonotype. V is TRBV11-1 and J is TRBJ2-4; 14 bases map to TRBD2. CDR1 and CDR2 from the germline V gene are SGHAT and FQDESV (reference sequence). The junction had 9 bases not matched to a gene; V was cut back by 5 bases and J by 0 bases. The CDR3 has 19 amino acids. The chain's CDR3 is CASSQTSGGAEIAKNIQYF. The CDR3 coding sequence is TGTGCCAGCAGCCAGACTAGCGGGGGGGCTGAAATAGCCAAAAACATTCAGTACTTC.

The chain employs TRBV3-1 and TRBJ2-1; a possible D gene is TRBD2 (5 bases). Germline CDR1 LGHDT, CDR2 YNNKEL (reference sequence). The CDR3 is 15 residues long. Between the trimmed V and J ends, which lost 1 base and 6 bases, there was a span of 13 bases. In nucleotides, the CDR3 is TGTGCCAGCAGCCAAGGAGGGCCGATCGGCAATGAGCAGTTCTTC. Its translation is CASSQGGPIGNEQFF.

The chain employs TRBV20-1 and TRBJ1-5; D gene ambiguous. Per the germline V gene, CDR1 is DFQATT and CDR2 is SNEGSKA (reference sequence). CDR3 length equals 13 residues. The ends were cut back, 4 bases at V and 4 bases at J, with 11 bases in the middle. The CDR3 spells CSANGRRNQPQHF. DNA of the CDR3: TGCAGTGCTAACGGGAGGCGAAATCAGCCCCAGCATTTT.

This clonotype appeared a few times. This sequence joins TRBV20-1 and TRBJ2-3, with 8 bases fitting TRBD2. Germline V gives CDR1 DFQATT, CDR2 SNEGSKA (reference sequence). This CDR3 has 12 amino acids. V lost 6 bases, J lost 3 bases, and 2 bases stayed unmatched. The CDR3 nucleotides read TGCAGTGCGGCGGGGGGAACAGATACGCAGTATTTT. Protein product: CSAAGGTDTQYF.

This clonotype has more than one count but fewer than ten. The chain links TRBV5-1 to TRBJ1-6; perhaps TRBD1 as D (6 bases). Trimming took off 4 bases at V and 9 bases at J, with 14 bases between the two ends. Germline values: CDR1 SGHRS, CDR2 YFSETQ. The CDR3 spans 14 residues. The CDR3 is CASSMEGVGSPLHF. The CDR3, as DNA: TGCGCCAGCAGCATGGAGGGGGTAGGTTCACCCCTCCACTTT.

This clonotype was recorded a few times. The V gene is TRBV7-9, the J gene TRBJ2-3, with D perhaps matching TRBD2 (6 bases). V lost 0 bases, J lost 0 bases, and 10 bases lay in between. The CDR3 has 16 residues. CDR1 is SEHNR and CDR2 is FQNEAQ in the germline V gene (reference sequence). The CDR3 spells CASSLARRASTDTQYF. In DNA form, the CDR3 reads TGTGCCAGCAGCTTAGCGCGGAGGGCGAGCACAGATACGCAGTATTTT.

This clonotype showed up many times. The CDR3 DNA reads as TGTGCCAGCAGGTTCTCAGGGACTAGCGGCAATGAGCAGTTCTTC. Amino acid sequence: CASRFSGTSGNEQFF. The chain carries TRBV28 and TRBJ2-1, with 11 bases matching TRBD2. From germline, CDR1 is MDHEN and CDR2 SYDVKM. V shed 6 bases, J shed 6 bases, and the junction held 7 bases outside the gene matches. This CDR3 has 15 residues.

The sample holds a few counts of this clonotype. V is TRBV5-5 and J is TRBJ2-3; 7 nucleotides match TRBD1. J lost 8 bases, V lost 5 bases, and 5 bases had no gene match. Germline V gene data show CDR1 as SGHKS and CDR2 as YYEKEE (reference sequence). This CDR3 is built from 12 residues. CDR3 sequence: CASSSGQITQYF. CDR3 nucleotide sequence: TGTGCCAGCAGTTCGGGACAGATTACGCAGTATTTT.

This clonotype was seen ten or more times. The chain combines TRBV11-2 with TRBJ2-1; possibly TRBD2 for D (5 bases). Germline CDR1 reads SGHAT; CDR2 reads FQNNGV. V was shortened by 2 bases and J by 7 bases, with 9 bases between the two germline ends. CDR3 length equals 13 residues. The CDR3 nucleotides read TGTGCCAGCAGCTTACAGACGGGGAATGAGCAGTTCTTC. It codes for CASSLQTGNEQFF.

The chain's CDR3 is CASSLDEWDGYTF. CDR3 in DNA: TGTGCCAGCAGCTTGGACGAATGGGATGGCTACACCTTC. The chain combines TRBV5-4 with TRBJ1-2, with D uncertain. V lost 0 bases to trimming and J lost 6 bases, with 9 bases between them. Per germline, CDR1 SGHNT and CDR2 YYREEE (reference sequence). The CDR3 runs 13 residues. Together with reference TRBV5-4 and TRBJ1-2, the CDR3 gives the full variable domain: ETGVTQSPTHLIKTRGQQVTLRCSSQSGHNTVSWYQQALGQGPQFIFQYYREEENGRGNFPPRFSGLQFPNYSSELNVNALELDDSALYLCASSLDEWDGYTFGSGTRLTVV.

The V gene is TRBV28, the J gene TRBJ2-7, with D maybe TRBD2 (7 bases). From germline, CDR1 is MDHEN and CDR2 SYDVKM. CDR3 length: 16 amino acids. Trimming stripped 2 bases from V and 6 bases from J, with 20 bases between. The CDR3, as DNA: TGTGCCAGCAGTTTACGGGGGGACATAGCCTCTTCCGAGCAGTACTTC. Amino acid sequence: CASSLRGDIASSEQYF.

In its sample, this clonotype was seen many times. V and J are TRBV20-1 and TRBJ2-1; D uncertain. The ends were cut back, 0 bases at V and 6 bases at J, with 3 bases in the middle. The CDR3 length is 11 residues. Germline V gene sequence: CDR1 DFQATT, CDR2 SNEGSKA (reference sequence). CDR3 loop: CSARDANEQFF. The CDR3 DNA reads TGCAGTGCTAGAGACGCCAATGAGCAGTTCTTC.

This clonotype was seen more than once but under ten times. The chain has TRBV4-1 and TRBJ1-1; D not certain. This CDR3 has 12 amino acids. Trimming removed 5 bases from V and 4 bases from J, with 8 bases in between. Germline CDR1 is MGHRA and CDR2 is YSYEKL. CDR3 region: CASSSVPTEAFF. CDR3 DNA sequence: TGCGCCAGCAGCTCTGTACCCACTGAAGCTTTCTTT.

In its sample, this clonotype was seen a few times. This chain joins TRBV20-1 and TRBJ2-1; D not resolved. CDR3 length: 14 residues. Per the germline V gene, CDR1 is DFQATT and CDR2 is SNEGSKA (reference sequence). V was cut by 6 bases and J by 5 bases, with 17 bases left in between. This CDR3 is CSAAQSTENNEQFF. The CDR3 DNA reads TGCAGTGCGGCCCAATCTACCGAGAACAATGAGCAGTTCTTC.

This clonotype has a handful of counts. This sequence joins TRBV28 and TRBJ2-3; a possible D gene is TRBD2 (5 bases). Germline CDR1 MDHEN, CDR2 SYDVKM. Trimming removed 5 bases from V and 6 bases from J, with 21 bases in between. This CDR3 is 16 amino acids long. The CDR3 DNA is TGTGCCAGCAGTCCTACCGGGATAACGCCCAGGGATACGCAGTATTTT. This encodes CASSPTGITPRDTQYF.

This clonotype was counted between two and nine times. V gene TRBV10-3 combines with J gene TRBJ2-3; D remains unclear. This CDR3 contains 15 residues. Germline loops: CDR1 ENHRY, CDR2 SYGVKD. V was trimmed by 7 bases and J by 0 bases, leaving 14 bases between them. CDR3 coding DNA: TGTGCCATCACCAAGACACAGCTTAGCACAGATACGCAGTATTTT. This encodes CAITKTQLSTDTQYF.

V and J are TRBV20-1 and TRBJ2-2; D remains ambiguous. The CDR3 is 12 amino acids. The V end was cut by 4 bases, the J end by 4 bases, with 7 bases between. Germline V gene sequence: CDR1 DFQATT, CDR2 SNEGSKA (reference sequence). Here the CDR3 reads CSANRATGELFF. In DNA, the CDR3 is TGCAGTGCTAACCGAGCCACCGGGGAGCTGTTTTTT.

The CDR3 DNA follows: TGTGCCAGCACCTCCCGGGTTGACAAGATAGCTTTCTTT. Translation: CASTSRVDKIAFF. The chain carries TRBV12-3 or TRBV12-4 and TRBJ1-1, with D unresolved. V dropped 7 bases and J dropped 10 bases, with 19 bases sitting between them. The CDR3 extends over 13 amino acids.

The chain recombines TRBV12-3 or TRBV12-4 with TRBJ2-1; D might be TRBD1 (5 bases). V lost 6 bases and J lost 0, with 12 bases in between. CDR3 length equals 15 residues. For the CDR3, the DNA is TGTGCCAGCAGAGAACCAGGGAACTCCTACAATGAGCAGTTCTTC. Its protein product is CASREPGNSYNEQFF.

This clonotype was counted at least ten times. This chain uses TRBV5-1 with TRBJ2-4, with 8 nucleotides matching TRBD1. The CDR3 covers 17 residues. Germline V CDR1 and CDR2: SGHRS, YFSETQ. V lost 0 bases to trimming and J lost 3 bases; unmatched junction nucleotides: 8. The CDR3 here is CASSLDGQGRDKNIQYF. Here the CDR3 DNA reads TGCGCCAGCAGCTTGGATGGACAGGGAAGGGACAAAAACATTCAGTACTTC.